This entry lists 17 T cell receptor beta chains sequenced from one sample in a study of shared clonotypes between healthy human individuals. Only in-frame clones appear in the TCRdb table, and some are missing; sequencing was by immunoSEQ multiplex PCR. The profile shows around 720,000 clones, around 78% of them singletons. The sample comprised memory CD4+ T cells sorted from blood. Stated subset: CD45RA-negative fraction. These TCRs come from a woman aged 25 to 39 in good health.

This clone was seen more than once but under ten times. CDR3 amino acids: CASIARTSVPDEQYF. The CDR3, as DNA: TGTGCCAGCATCGCGAGGACTAGCGTACCTGACGAGCAGTACTTC. This rearrangement joins TRBV2 to TRBJ2-7; 9 bases match TRBD2. V lost 7 bases, J lost 5 bases, and 12 bases stayed unmatched. The CDR3 extends over 15 amino acids. Germline-derived CDR1 and CDR2 are SNHLY and FYNNEI.

The rearrangement links TRBV6-6 to TRBJ2-7; TRBD2 agrees at 10 bases. From germline, CDR1 is MNHNY and CDR2 SVGAGI (reference sequence). The trim removed 8 bases at V and 5 bases at J, leaving 9 bases unmatched. The CDR3 runs 14 residues. CDR3 protein: CASLAGAQSHEQYF. For the CDR3, the DNA is TGTGCCAGCCTAGCGGGAGCCCAATCCCACGAGCAGTACTTC.

The V and J genes are TRBV28 and TRBJ2-5, with TRBD2 identical over 10 bases. The CDR3 sequence is 14 residues long. V lost 5 bases to trimming and J lost 2 bases; unmatched junction nucleotides: 2. CDR1 is MDHEN and CDR2 is SYDVKM in the germline V gene. CDR3 nucleotides: TGTGCCAGCAGTCTAGCGGGGGTTCAAGAGACCCAGTACTTC. Its translation is CASSLAGVQETQYF.

This clone has ten or more counts. The chain links TRBV6-1 to TRBJ2-2; D is possibly TRBD1 or TRBD2 (5 bases each). Germline V gene lookup returns CDR1 MNHNS and CDR2 SASEGT. The CDR3 covers 14 residues. The germline V and J ends were trimmed by 7 bases and 0 bases, with 9 bases remaining between them. The CDR3 reads CASNRDPNTGELFF. CDR3 DNA: TGTGCCAGCAATCGGGACCCGAACACCGGGGAGCTGTTTTTT.

Written as DNA, the CDR3 is TGTGCCAGCAGCCCCCGGGGCACGTTATCTGGAAACACCATATATTTT. Amino acid sequence: CASSPRGTLSGNTIYF. The chain recombines TRBV7-9 with TRBJ1-3; D may be TRBD1 (5 bases). The V gene lost 5 bases and the J gene lost 1 base, with 15 bases spanning the gap. Germline CDR1 reads SEHNR; CDR2 reads FQNEAQ (reference sequence). The CDR3 has 16 amino acids.

With regard to this clone: A much larger clone lies a single base off, so this may be a read error. The V and J genes are TRBV28 and TRBJ2-7; TRBD2 matches 9 bases. CDR1 is MDHEN and CDR2 is SYDVKM in the germline V gene. There are 15 residues in the CDR3. DNA of the CDR3: TGTGTCAGCAGTTTATTTAGCGGGAGTTCCTACGAGCAGTACTTC. This translates into CVSSLFSGSSYEQYF.

On this clone itself: Other DNA sequences in this sample translate to the same CDR3. This rearrangement joins TRBV6-5 to TRBJ1-2; TRBD1 agrees at 7 bases. The V segment lost 5 bases and the J segment 3 bases; nucleotides outside the gene matches: 3. Germline lookup yields CDR1 MNHEY and CDR2 SVGAGI. This CDR3 is 13 amino acids long. The CDR3 nucleotides are TGTGCCAGCAGTCCCACAGGGGACTATGGCTACACCTTC. Amino acid sequence: CASSPTGDYGYTF.

This sequence joins TRBV1 and TRBJ2-5. TRBV1 is a pseudogene locus. The CDR3 extends over 15 amino acids. In DNA, the CDR3 is TGCACCAGCAGCCATTGTGGGCTAGTTGGGGAGACCCAGTACTTC. It yields the protein CTSSHCGLVGETQYF.

This clone was detected only a few times. This chain connects TRBV6-1 to TRBJ1-2; D call uncertain. CDR3 length: 16 amino acids. Germline CDR1 and CDR2: MNHNS and SASEGT. V was trimmed by 2 bases and J by 6 bases, leaving 19 bases between them. The CDR3 spells CASSERATERRNGYTF. The CDR3 bases are TGTGCCAGCAGTGAACGGGCGACCGAACGACGGAATGGCTACACCTTC.

CDR3 sequence: CASSDLWQDYEQYF. The CDR3 bases are TGTGCCAGCAGTGATTTATGGCAGGACTACGAGCAGTACTTC. The chain recombines TRBV2 with TRBJ2-7, with no clear D. Germline loops: CDR1 SNHLY, CDR2 FYNNEI. CDR3 length: 14 residues. V was trimmed by 3 bases and J by 3 bases, leaving 12 bases between them.

This clone was counted between two and nine times. The chain carries TRBV5-1 and TRBJ2-2, with 7 bases that match TRBD1. Germline V gene data show CDR1 as SGHRS and CDR2 as YFSETQ. V was clipped by 4 bases and J by 5 bases; unmatched bases: 8. This CDR3 has 15 residues. The chain's CDR3 is CASSILDRATGELFF. The CDR3, as DNA: TGCGCCAGCAGCATCTTAGACAGGGCGACCGGGGAGCTGTTTTTT.

For this clone: Other nucleotide sequences from this sample produce the same CDR3. The chain links TRBV5-1 to TRBJ2-2; 8 bases map to TRBD1. This CDR3 spans 15 amino acids. After removal of 4 bases from V and 1 base from J, the junction contained 3 bases not matched to a gene. CDR1 and CDR2 (germline): SGHRS, YFSETQ. The CDR3 DNA sequence: TGCGCCAGCAGCCTTGGGACAGGGAACACCGGGGAGCTGTTTTTT. Protein product: CASSLGTGNTGELFF.

The count of this clone is one. This chain uses TRBV5-1 with TRBJ2-1; D possibly matches TRBD1 or TRBD2 (5 bases each). CDR3 length: 16 residues. Per germline, CDR1 SGHRS and CDR2 YFSETQ. The germline V and J ends were trimmed by 3 bases and 7 bases, with 20 bases remaining between them. The CDR3 loop reads CASSSSGTPPGNEQFF. CDR3 in DNA: TGCGCCAGCAGCTCATCTGGGACGCCCCCGGGGAATGAGCAGTTCTTC.

This clone has more than one count but fewer than ten. J is TRBJ2-1 and V is TRBV29-1; the D is unclear. Germline-derived CDR1 and CDR2 are SQVTM and ANQGSEA. Trimming removed 3 bases from V and 0 bases from J, with 12 bases in between. The CDR3 spans 15 residues. Here the CDR3 DNA reads TGCAGCGTTGATACTACGGAACTCTCCTACAATGAGCAGTTCTTC. Protein sequence: CSVDTTELSYNEQFF.

This rearrangement joins TRBV23-1 to TRBJ1-2; the D gene is possibly TRBD1 (6 bases). TRBV23-1 is an open reading frame whose function is uncertain. Trimming stripped 6 bases from V and 4 bases from J, with 27 bases between. This CDR3 is 18 amino acids long. The CDR3 coding sequence is TGCGCCAGCAGGTCTCGGTGCTGGATGGGGGCGCGGAGCTATGGCTACACCTTC. This encodes CASRSRCWMGARSYGYTF.

This clone came up once. A single base is all that separates this from a far larger clone, so a read error is likely. Other DNA sequences within the sample encode an identical CDR3. The gene calls are TRBV5-1 and TRBJ2-6; 11 nucleotides line up with TRBD2. Per the germline V gene, CDR1 is SGHRS and CDR2 is YFSETQ. This CDR3 spans 18 amino acids. The CDR3 loop is CASSELAGGPVGANVLTF. The CDR3 coding sequence is TGCGCCAGCAGCGAATTAGCGGGAGGGCCGGTTGGGGCCAACGTCCTAACTTTC.

This clone showed up just once. The CDR3 loop is CASSSRGNNEQFF. The CDR3 nucleotides read TGCGCCAGCAGCTCGCGAGGGAACAATGAGCAGTTCTTC. The chain couples TRBV5-1 to TRBJ2-1; a weak D match, TRBD2 (5 bases). Per the germline V gene, CDR1 is SGHRS and CDR2 is YFSETQ. CDR3 length equals 13 residues. V dropped 3 bases and J dropped 5 bases, with 9 bases sitting between them.